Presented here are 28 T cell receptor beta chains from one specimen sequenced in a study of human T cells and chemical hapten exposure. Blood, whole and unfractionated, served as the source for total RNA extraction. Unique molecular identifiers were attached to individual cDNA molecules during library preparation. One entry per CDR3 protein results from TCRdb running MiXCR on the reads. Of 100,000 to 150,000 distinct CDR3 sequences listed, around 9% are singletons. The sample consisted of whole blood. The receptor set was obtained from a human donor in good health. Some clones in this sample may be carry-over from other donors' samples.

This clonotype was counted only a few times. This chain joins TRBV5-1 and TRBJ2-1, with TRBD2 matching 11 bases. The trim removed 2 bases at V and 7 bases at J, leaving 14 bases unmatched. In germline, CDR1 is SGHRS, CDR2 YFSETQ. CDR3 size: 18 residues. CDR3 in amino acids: CASSFLGSGGASDNEQFF. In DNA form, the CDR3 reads TGCGCCAGCAGCTTCCTGGGTAGCGGGGGGGCGAGCGATAATGAGCAGTTCTTC.

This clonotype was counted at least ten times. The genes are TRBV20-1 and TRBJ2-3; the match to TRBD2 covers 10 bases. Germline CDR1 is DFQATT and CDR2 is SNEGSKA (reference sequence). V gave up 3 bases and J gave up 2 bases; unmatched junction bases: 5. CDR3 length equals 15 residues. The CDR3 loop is CSARVAGGPTDTQYF. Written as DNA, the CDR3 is TGCAGTGCTAGGGTAGCGGGGGGCCCCACAGATACGCAGTATTTT.

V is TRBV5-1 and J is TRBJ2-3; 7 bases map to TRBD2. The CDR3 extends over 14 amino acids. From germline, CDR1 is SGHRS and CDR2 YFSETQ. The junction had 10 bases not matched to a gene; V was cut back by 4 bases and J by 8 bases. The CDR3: CASSEPPSGSTQYF. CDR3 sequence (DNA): TGCGCCAGCAGCGAGCCTCCTAGCGGAAGTACGCAGTATTTT.

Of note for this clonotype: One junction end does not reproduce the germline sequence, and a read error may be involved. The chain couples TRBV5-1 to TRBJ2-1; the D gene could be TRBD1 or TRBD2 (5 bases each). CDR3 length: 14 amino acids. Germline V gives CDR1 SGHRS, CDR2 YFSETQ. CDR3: CSSYAGTNNNEQFF. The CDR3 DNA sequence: TGCTCCAGCTATGCTGGGACCAACAACAATGAGCAGTTCTTC.

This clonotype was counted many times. CDR3 DNA sequence: TGTGCCAGCAGCTTAGCAAGGGGGCCGTGGACCGGGGAGCTGTTTTTT. This sequence encodes CASSLARGPWTGELFF. The chain has TRBV7-2 and TRBJ2-2; 7 bases line up with TRBD1. The CDR3 has 16 residues. Germline CDR1 is SGHTA and CDR2 is FQGNSA. After removal of 0 bases from V and 5 bases from J, the junction contained 6 bases not matched to a gene.

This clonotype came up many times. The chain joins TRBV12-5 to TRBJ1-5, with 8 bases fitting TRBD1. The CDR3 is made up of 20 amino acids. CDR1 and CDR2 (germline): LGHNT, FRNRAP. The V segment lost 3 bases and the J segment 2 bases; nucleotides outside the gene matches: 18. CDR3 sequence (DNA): TGTGCTAGTGGTTTAACCGGGACAGGAGGCGAACGAGGGGGCAATCAGCCCCAGCATTTT. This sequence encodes CASGLTGTGGERGGNQPQHF.

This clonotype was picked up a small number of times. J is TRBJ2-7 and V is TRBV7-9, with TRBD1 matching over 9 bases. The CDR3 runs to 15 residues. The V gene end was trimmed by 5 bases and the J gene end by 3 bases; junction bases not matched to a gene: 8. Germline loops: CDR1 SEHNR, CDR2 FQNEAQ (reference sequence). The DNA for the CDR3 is TGTGCCAGCAGCAACGGACAGGGGACAAGCTACGAGCAGTACTTC. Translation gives CASSNGQGTSYEQYF.

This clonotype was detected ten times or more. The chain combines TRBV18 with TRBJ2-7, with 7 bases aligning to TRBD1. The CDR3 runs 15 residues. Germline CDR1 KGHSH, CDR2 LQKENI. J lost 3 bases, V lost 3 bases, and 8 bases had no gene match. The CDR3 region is CASSPNRGSYYEQYF. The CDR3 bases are TGTGCCAGCTCACCCAACAGGGGTAGCTACTACGAGCAGTACTTC.

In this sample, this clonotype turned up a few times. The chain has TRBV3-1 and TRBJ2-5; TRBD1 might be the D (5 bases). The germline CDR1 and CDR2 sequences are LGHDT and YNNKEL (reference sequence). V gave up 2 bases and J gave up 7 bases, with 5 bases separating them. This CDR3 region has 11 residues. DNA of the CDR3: TGTGCCAGCAGCCAAACAGGGACCCAGTACTTC. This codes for CASSQTGTQYF.

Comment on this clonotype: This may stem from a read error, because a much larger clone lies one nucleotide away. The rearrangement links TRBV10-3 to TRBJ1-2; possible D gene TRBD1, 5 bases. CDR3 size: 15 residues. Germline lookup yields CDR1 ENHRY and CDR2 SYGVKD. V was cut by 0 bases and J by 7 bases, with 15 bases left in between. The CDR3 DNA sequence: TGTGCCATCAGTGAGTCAGGGACCGAGCTAGGTGGCTACACCTTC. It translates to CAISESGTELGGYTF.

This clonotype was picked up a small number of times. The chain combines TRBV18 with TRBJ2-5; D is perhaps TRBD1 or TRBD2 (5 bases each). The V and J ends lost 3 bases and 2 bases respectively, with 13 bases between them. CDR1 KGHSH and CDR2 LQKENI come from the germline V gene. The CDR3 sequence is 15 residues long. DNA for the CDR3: TGTGCCAGCTCACCGGTCTCCGGGACGCAAGAGACCCAGTACTTC. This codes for CASSPVSGTQETQYF.

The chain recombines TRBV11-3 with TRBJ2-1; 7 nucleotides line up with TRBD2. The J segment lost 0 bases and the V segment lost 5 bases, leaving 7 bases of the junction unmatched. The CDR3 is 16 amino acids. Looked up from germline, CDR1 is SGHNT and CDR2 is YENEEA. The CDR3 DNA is TGTGCCAGCAGCGGGGGGGATGTAACCTCCTACAATGAGCAGTTCTTC. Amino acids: CASSGGDVTSYNEQFF.

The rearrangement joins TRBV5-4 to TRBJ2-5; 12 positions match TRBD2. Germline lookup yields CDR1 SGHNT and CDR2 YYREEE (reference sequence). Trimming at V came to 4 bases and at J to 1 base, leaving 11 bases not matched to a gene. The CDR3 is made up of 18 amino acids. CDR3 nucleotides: TGTGCCAGCAGCCCTCGACTAGCGGGAGTAGGGAGCCAAGAGACCCAGTACTTC. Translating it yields CASSPRLAGVGSQETQYF. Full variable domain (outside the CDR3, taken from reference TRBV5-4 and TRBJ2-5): ETGVTQSPTHLIKTRGQQVTLRCSSQSGHNTVSWYQQALGQGPQFIFQYYREEENGRGNFPPRFSGLQFPNYSSELNVNALELDDSALYLCASSPRLAGVGSQETQYFGPGTRLLVL.

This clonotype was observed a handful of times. CDR3 protein: CASSPLTKRSYNEQFF. The CDR3 DNA follows: TGTGCCAGCAGTCCCCTCACGAAGCGCTCCTACAATGAGCAGTTCTTC. The rearrangement joins TRBV27 to TRBJ2-1; no clear D. Between the trimmed V and J ends, which lost 5 bases and 0 bases, there was a span of 14 bases. The V gene's germline CDR1 is MNHEY and CDR2 SMNVEV (reference sequence). The CDR3 has 16 amino acids.

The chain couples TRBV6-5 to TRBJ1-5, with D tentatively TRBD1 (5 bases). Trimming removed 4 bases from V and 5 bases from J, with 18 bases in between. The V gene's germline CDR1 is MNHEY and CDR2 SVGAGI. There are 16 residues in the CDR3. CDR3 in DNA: TGTGCCAGCAGTTCCTATGGGGGTACGGGCCATCAGCCCCAGCATTTT. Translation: CASSSYGGTGHQPQHF.

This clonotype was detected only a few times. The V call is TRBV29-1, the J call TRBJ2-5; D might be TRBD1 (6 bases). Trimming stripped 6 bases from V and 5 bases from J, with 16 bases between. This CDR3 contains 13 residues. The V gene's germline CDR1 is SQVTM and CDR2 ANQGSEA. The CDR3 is CSVDAGAKETQYF. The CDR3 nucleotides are TGCAGCGTCGACGCAGGGGCTAAGGAGACCCAGTACTTC.

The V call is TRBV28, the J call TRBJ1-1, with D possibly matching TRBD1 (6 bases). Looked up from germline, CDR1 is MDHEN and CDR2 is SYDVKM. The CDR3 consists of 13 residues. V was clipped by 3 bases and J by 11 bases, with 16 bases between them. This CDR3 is CASSLGPGAGAFF. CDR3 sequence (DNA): TGTGCCAGCAGTTTGGGGCCAGGGGCGGGCGCTTTCTTT.

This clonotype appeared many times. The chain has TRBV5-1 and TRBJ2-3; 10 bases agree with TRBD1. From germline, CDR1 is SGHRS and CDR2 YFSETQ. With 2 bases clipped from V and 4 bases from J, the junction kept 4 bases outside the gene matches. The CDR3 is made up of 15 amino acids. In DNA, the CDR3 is TGCGCCAGCAGCTTAGAGGGACAGGGGCCAGATACGCAGTATTTT. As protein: CASSLEGQGPDTQYF.

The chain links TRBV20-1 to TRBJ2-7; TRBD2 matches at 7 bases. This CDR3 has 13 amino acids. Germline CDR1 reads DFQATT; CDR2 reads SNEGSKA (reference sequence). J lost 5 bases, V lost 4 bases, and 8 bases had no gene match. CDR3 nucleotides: TGCAGTGCTATCCTACGGACTAGGAACGAGCAGTACTTC. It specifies CSAILRTRNEQYF.

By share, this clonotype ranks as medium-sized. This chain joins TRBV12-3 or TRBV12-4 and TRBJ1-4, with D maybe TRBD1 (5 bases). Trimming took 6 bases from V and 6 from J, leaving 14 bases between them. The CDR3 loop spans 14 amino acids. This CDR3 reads CASRRDSFDEKLFF. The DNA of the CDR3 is TGTGCCAGCAGGAGAGACAGCTTTGATGAAAAACTGTTTTTT.

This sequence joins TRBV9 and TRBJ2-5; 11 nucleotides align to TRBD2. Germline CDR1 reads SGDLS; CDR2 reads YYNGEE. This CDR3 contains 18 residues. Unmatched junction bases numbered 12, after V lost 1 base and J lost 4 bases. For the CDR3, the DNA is TGTGCCAGCAGCGTAAGCCCACTAGCGGGAGTTTTCGGAGAGACCCAGTACTTC. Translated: CASSVSPLAGVFGETQYF.

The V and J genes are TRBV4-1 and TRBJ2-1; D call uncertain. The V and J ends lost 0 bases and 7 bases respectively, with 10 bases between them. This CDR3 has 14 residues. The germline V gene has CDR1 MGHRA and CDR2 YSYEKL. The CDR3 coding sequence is TGCGCCAGCAGCCAAGAGGGCAGTCTGAATGAGCAGTTCTTC. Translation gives CASSQEGSLNEQFF.

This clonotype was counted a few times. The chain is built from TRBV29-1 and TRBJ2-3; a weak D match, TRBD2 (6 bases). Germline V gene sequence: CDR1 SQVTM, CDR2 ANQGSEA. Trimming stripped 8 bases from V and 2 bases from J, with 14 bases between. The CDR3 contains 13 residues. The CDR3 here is CSIIGTYTDTQYF. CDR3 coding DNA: TGCAGCATCATCGGGACTTACACAGATACGCAGTATTTT.

DNA for the CDR3: TGCAGCGTTCGGGGCGGGAGCTCCTACGAGCAGTACTTC. It codes for CSVRGGSSYEQYF. The chain employs TRBV29-1 and TRBJ2-7; 7 bases agree with TRBD2. The length of the CDR3 is 13 residues. The germline CDR1 and CDR2 sequences are SQVTM and ANQGSEA. V trimming: 5 bases; J trimming: 0 bases; junction bases outside the gene matches: 4.

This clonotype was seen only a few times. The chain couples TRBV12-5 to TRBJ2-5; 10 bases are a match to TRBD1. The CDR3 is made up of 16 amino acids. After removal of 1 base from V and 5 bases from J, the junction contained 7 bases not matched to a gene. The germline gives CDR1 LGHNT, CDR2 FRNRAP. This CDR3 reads CASGLALGTGAETQYF. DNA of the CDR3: TGTGCTAGTGGTTTGGCCCTTGGGACAGGGGCGGAGACCCAGTACTTC.

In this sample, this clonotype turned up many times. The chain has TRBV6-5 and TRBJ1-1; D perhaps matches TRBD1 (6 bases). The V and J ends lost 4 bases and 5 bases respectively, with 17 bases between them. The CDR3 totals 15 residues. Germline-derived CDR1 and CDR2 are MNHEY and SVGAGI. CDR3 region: CASSSPTGVPTEAFF. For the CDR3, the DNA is TGTGCCAGCAGTTCCCCGACAGGAGTTCCGACTGAAGCTTTCTTT.

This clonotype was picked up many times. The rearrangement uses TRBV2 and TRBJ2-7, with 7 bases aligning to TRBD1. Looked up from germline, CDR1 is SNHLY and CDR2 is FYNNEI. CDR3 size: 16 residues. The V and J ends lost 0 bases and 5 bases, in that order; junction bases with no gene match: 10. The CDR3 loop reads CASSEAIYSDRDEQYF. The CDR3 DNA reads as TGTGCCAGCAGTGAAGCCATATATTCCGACAGGGACGAGCAGTACTTC.

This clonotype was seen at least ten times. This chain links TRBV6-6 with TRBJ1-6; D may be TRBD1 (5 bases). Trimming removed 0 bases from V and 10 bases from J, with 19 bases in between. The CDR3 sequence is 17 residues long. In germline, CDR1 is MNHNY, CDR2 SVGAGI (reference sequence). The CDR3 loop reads CASSYSRTAGRRSPLHF. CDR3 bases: TGTGCCAGCAGTTACTCGCGGACGGCAGGGCGAAGATCACCCCTCCACTTT.